The next 30 T cell receptor beta chains were all read from a single sample in a study of T cell changes during pregnancy in multiple sclerosis. The repertoire was sequenced with immunoSEQ multiplex PCR; TCRdb's copy has only in-frame clones and lacks some. Found here are some 100,000 clones, about 91% of them singletons; the top ten hold 2.5% to 3.5%. Specimen: peripheral blood, collected in the second trimester of pregnancy. Source of these receptors: a female donor with multiple sclerosis, enrolled in a pregnancy study.

V gene TRBV7-9 combines with J gene TRBJ2-1, with TRBD1 identical over 10 bases. This CDR3 comprises 15 residues. Losses at the gene ends were 4 bases for V and 8 bases for J; bases not matched to a gene: 8. Germline loops: CDR1 SEHNR, CDR2 FQNEAQ (reference sequence). CDR3: CASSSLTGGWDEQFF. DNA of the CDR3: TGTGCCAGCAGCTCTCTGACAGGGGGCTGGGATGAGCAGTTCTTC. The full variable domain, its missing parts supplied by reference TRBV7-9 and TRBJ2-1, is DTGVSQNPRHKITKRGQNVTFRCDPISEHNRLYWYRQTLGQGPEFLTYFQNEAQLEKSRLLSDRFSAERPKGSFSTLEIQRTEQGDSAMYLCASSSLTGGWDEQFFGPGTRLTVL.

The CDR3 protein is CASSQGGGGGGTDTQYF. DNA for the CDR3: TGCGCCAGCAGCCAGGGGGGCGGCGGGGGCGGGACCGATACGCAGTATTTT. The chain combines TRBV4-3 with TRBJ2-3; the D gene is possibly TRBD2 (7 bases). V shed 3 bases and J shed 6 bases, with 22 bases lying between them. Germline CDR1 LGHNA, CDR2 YSLEER. This CDR3 has 17 amino acids.

The J gene is TRBJ2-2, the V gene TRBV2, with TRBD2 matching over 11 bases. The CDR3 length is 16 residues. V dropped 7 bases and J dropped 6; count of bases not matched to a gene: 10. CDR1 is SNHLY and CDR2 is FYNNEI in the germline V gene. The chain's CDR3 is CASTETSGIFAGELFF. The CDR3 DNA reads as TGTGCCAGCACTGAGACTAGCGGGATCTTCGCCGGGGAGCTGTTTTTT.

The V gene is TRBV6-1, the J gene TRBJ1-3, with D perhaps matching TRBD1 (6 bases). The CDR3 is 15 residues long. V was cut by 7 bases and J by 4 bases, with 17 bases left in between. Germline V gene lookup returns CDR1 MNHNS and CDR2 SASEGT. As DNA, the CDR3 is TGTGCCAGCAACCCCGGGACAAGGAAGGGAAACACCATATATTTT. Protein: CASNPGTRKGNTIYF.

The J gene is TRBJ1-5, the V gene TRBV2; TRBD1 matches at 10 bases. CDR1 is SNHLY, CDR2 FYNNEI, per germline. Germline trimming cut 7 bases from V and 0 bases from J; bases unmatched to any gene: 3. The length of the CDR3 is 15 residues. The CDR3 DNA is TGTGCCAGCAAGAGGACAGGGGGTAGCAATCAGCCCCAGCATTTT. It translates to CASKRTGGSNQPQHF.

The chain combines TRBV28 with TRBJ2-7; D is possibly TRBD2 (5 bases). This CDR3 contains 13 residues. Germline-derived CDR1 and CDR2 are MDHEN and SYDVKM. The V end lost 8 bases, the J end lost 2 bases, and 13 bases lay between the germline ends. The CDR3 sequence: CASVRPGAYEQYF. In DNA form, the CDR3 reads TGTGCCAGCGTCCGCCCCGGGGCCTACGAGCAGTACTTC.

This clone was picked up a small number of times. The chain recombines TRBV28 with TRBJ2-1; 9 bases match TRBD1. Germline-derived CDR1 and CDR2 are MDHEN and SYDVKM. Trimming took 5 bases from V and 6 from J; bases not matched to a gene: 8. The CDR3 extends over 15 amino acids. This CDR3 is CASSPVGQGPNEQFF. The CDR3, as DNA: TGTGCCAGCAGTCCAGTGGGACAGGGACCCAATGAGCAGTTCTTC.

This chain links TRBV7-9 with TRBJ2-6; a possible D gene is TRBD2 (5 bases). This CDR3 region has 15 residues. Looked up from germline, CDR1 is SEHNR and CDR2 is FQNEAQ (reference sequence). V lost 4 bases to trimming and J lost 3 bases, with 10 bases between them. CDR3 sequence: CASSSPRDGANVLTF. As DNA, the CDR3 is TGTGCCAGCAGCTCCCCCCGGGATGGGGCCAACGTCCTGACTTTC.

This rearrangement joins TRBV9 to TRBJ1-1, with 8 bases lining up with TRBD1. V lost 3 bases to trimming and J lost 5 bases; unmatched junction nucleotides: 6. Germline lookup yields CDR1 SGDLS and CDR2 YYNGEE. The CDR3 is 14 amino acids. CDR3 in DNA: TGTGCCAGCAGCGCCTCAACAGGGGGGACTGAAGCTTTCTTT. Amino acids: CASSASTGGTEAFF.

CDR3 in amino acids: CSSSQQDAQYF. Here the CDR3 DNA reads TGCAGTTCCTCCCAACAGGATGCGCAGTATTTT. This chain joins TRBV20-1 and TRBJ2-3, with TRBD1 as a possible D gene (5 bases). The CDR3 consists of 11 residues. V lost 8 bases and J 10 bases, leaving 16 bases between the germline ends. Germline V CDR1 and CDR2: DFQATT, SNEGSKA (reference sequence).

In DNA form, the CDR3 reads TGTGCCAGCAGTGATTCGGAGGGCCCCTACGAGCAGTACTTC. Translation: CASSDSEGPYEQYF. This chain links TRBV6-4 with TRBJ2-7, with D possibly matching TRBD2 (6 bases). V was clipped by 3 bases and J by 2 bases, with 11 bases between them. The CDR3 covers 14 residues. CDR1 is MRHNA and CDR2 is SNTAGT in the germline V gene.

This clone was seen at least ten times. DNA for the CDR3: TGTGCCAGCAGCTTGGGGGCACGGGTGACTGAAGCTTTCTTT. This encodes CASSLGARVTEAFF. This chain uses TRBV11-2 with TRBJ1-1, with TRBD1 as a possible D gene (6 bases). The CDR3 is 14 residues long. The V and J ends lost 3 bases and 5 bases respectively, with 13 bases between them. The germline V gene encodes CDR1 SGHAT and CDR2 FQNNGV.

The genes are TRBV21-1 and TRBJ2-1; TRBD1, the table's D call, lacks a check against the DNA. TRBV21-1 is a recognized pseudogene. This CDR3 is 15 amino acids long. CDR3 bases: TGTGCCAGCAGCATGATGGGGACATATTACAATGAGCAGTTCTTC. Amino acid sequence: CASSMMGTYYNEQFF.

The chain recombines TRBV30 with TRBJ2-7, with a tentative D call TRBD1 (6 bases). This CDR3 is 12 amino acids long. V was clipped by 5 bases and J by 1 base, with 9 bases between them. Per germline, CDR1 GTSNPN and CDR2 SVGIG (reference sequence). CDR3 residues: CAWGGSSYEQYF. CDR3 nucleotides: TGTGCCTGGGGGGGCAGTTCCTACGAGCAGTACTTC.

The CDR3 DNA is TGCAGCGTTGAAGGAGAGGGCACAGATACGCAGTATTTT. Translation: CSVEGEGTDTQYF. This chain connects TRBV29-1 to TRBJ2-3, with D unresolved. This CDR3 region has 13 residues. Per germline, CDR1 SQVTM and CDR2 ANQGSEA. The V end lost 1 base, the J end lost 1 base, and 6 bases lay between the germline ends.

The chain employs TRBV27 and TRBJ2-7, with 11 bases lining up with TRBD2. With 9 bases clipped from V and 2 bases from J, the junction kept 6 bases outside the gene matches. Germline V CDR1 and CDR2: MNHEY, SMNVEV (reference sequence). The CDR3 has 14 amino acids. The CDR3 nucleotides read TGTGCCAGTAAGGGACTAGCGGATGCCTACGAGCAGTACTTC. Protein: CASKGLADAYEQYF.

The chain carries TRBV28 and TRBJ2-2; 12 nucleotides line up with TRBD2. The CDR3 is made up of 16 amino acids. Germline V gives CDR1 MDHEN, CDR2 SYDVKM. Trimming took 3 bases from V and 8 from J; bases not matched to a gene: 7. This CDR3 is CASSFSTSGSRGELFF. The CDR3 DNA reads TGTGCCAGCAGTTTTTCGACTAGCGGGAGTAGGGGGGAGCTGTTTTTT.

The genes are TRBV25-1 and TRBJ2-1; the D is unclear. CDR3 length: 13 residues. Germline V gene data show CDR1 as MGHDK and CDR2 as SYGVNS. V was trimmed by 1 base and J by 8 bases, leaving 9 bases between them. CDR3 sequence reads: CASSESPLHEQFF. The CDR3, as DNA: TGTGCCAGCAGTGAATCTCCCCTCCATGAGCAGTTCTTC. The full variable domain, completed using reference TRBV25-1 and TRBJ2-1, is EADIYQTPRYLVIGTGKKITLECSQTMGHDKMYWYQQDPGMELHLIHYSYGVNSTEKGDLSSESTVSRIRTEHFPLTLESARPSHTSQYLCASSESPLHEQFFGPGTRLTVL.

This chain links TRBV6-1 with TRBJ1-1, with a tentative D call TRBD1 (6 bases). This CDR3 contains 13 residues. With 10 bases removed from V and 1 base from J, the gap between germline ends came to 13 bases. From germline, CDR1 is MNHNS and CDR2 SASEGT. The CDR3 loop reads CATMTGPNTEAFF. In nucleotides, the CDR3 is TGTGCCACCATGACAGGTCCGAACACTGAAGCTTTCTTT.

The chain uses TRBV2 and TRBJ2-7, with 7 bases lining up with TRBD2. The ends lost 7 bases at V and 0 bases at J; junction bases unmatched: 6. The CDR3 contains 14 residues. Germline CDR1 SNHLY, CDR2 FYNNEI. The CDR3 DNA follows: TGTGCCAGCAATCGGGACTACAGCTCCTACGAGCAGTACTTC. Protein sequence: CASNRDYSSYEQYF.

This chain joins TRBV13 and TRBJ2-3; D unclear. The CDR3 extends over 14 amino acids. Germline CDR1 PRHDT, CDR2 FYEKMQ (reference sequence). The V end was cut by 4 bases, the J end by 3 bases, with 11 bases between. The CDR3 spells CASSSQHPTDTQYF. The CDR3 DNA follows: TGTGCCAGCAGCTCCCAACATCCTACAGATACGCAGTATTTT.

This clone was detected only a few times. The V call is TRBV6-5, the J call TRBJ1-1; possibly TRBD1 for D (5 bases). V dropped 5 bases and J dropped 5 bases, with 18 bases sitting between them. The CDR3 is 15 amino acids. Looked up from germline, CDR1 is MNHEY and CDR2 is SVGAGI. DNA of the CDR3: TGTGCCAGCAGTCCCCGGGCGCAGGGATCTACTGAAGCTTTCTTT. Protein product: CASSPRAQGSTEAFF.

The V call is TRBV5-6, the J call TRBJ2-7; D is possibly TRBD1 (5 bases). This CDR3 region has 14 residues. Germline V gene sequence: CDR1 SGHDT, CDR2 YYEEEE. The ends were cut back, 1 base at V and 6 bases at J, with 14 bases in the middle. The CDR3 sequence is CASSLLGQGFEQYF. CDR3 DNA: TGTGCCAGCAGCTTGTTAGGGCAGGGTTTCGAGCAGTACTTC. Looking up the rest from reference TRBV5-6 and TRBJ2-7 gives the full variable domain: DAGVTQSPTHLIKTRGQQVTLRCSPKSGHDTVSWYQQALGQGPQFIFQYYEEEERQRGNFPDRFSGHQFPNYSSELNVNALLLGDSALYLCASSLLGQGFEQYFGPGTRLTVT.

A remark on this clone: An end of the junction differs from the germline gene, which may be a read error. The genes are TRBV7-7 and TRBJ2-5; TRBD2 matches at 16 bases. This CDR3 has 19 residues. CDR1 and CDR2 from the germline V gene are SSHAT and FNYEAQ (reference sequence). The CDR3 DNA is TGTGCTAGCACCTCCGGGACTAGCGGGAGGGCCATGTACCAAGAGACCCAGTACTTC. Protein product: CASTSGTSGRAMYQETQYF.

CDR3 nucleotide sequence: TGTGCCAGCAGCCGGGTGCAGGGCGTCAATGAGCAGTTCTTC. Its protein product is CASSRVQGVNEQFF. This rearrangement joins TRBV9 to TRBJ2-1; maybe TRBD1 (5 bases). Per germline, CDR1 SGDLS and CDR2 YYNGEE. The CDR3 length is 14 residues. V lost 4 bases to trimming and J lost 6 bases, with 14 bases between them.

The chain has TRBV11-2 and TRBJ1-4, with D uncertain. V was cut by 4 bases and J by 4 bases, with 10 bases left in between. The CDR3 covers 14 residues. Germline CDR1 reads SGHAT; CDR2 reads FQNNGV. CDR3 DNA sequence: TGTGCCAGCAGCTCAGGCCCGATTAATGAAAAACTGTTTTTT. This codes for CASSSGPINEKLFF.

The chain uses TRBV9 and TRBJ1-4, with D tentatively TRBD1 (6 bases). Germline V lookup: CDR1 SGDLS, CDR2 YYNGEE. This CDR3 has 16 amino acids. V lost 0 bases and J lost 0, with 9 bases in between. The CDR3 DNA reads as TGTGCCAGCAGCGTAGGGACAGCCGCAACTAATGAAAAACTGTTTTTT. Translation gives CASSVGTAATNEKLFF.

The chain combines TRBV27 with TRBJ1-5; D unclear. V lost 7 bases, J lost 2 bases, and 6 bases lay in between. Germline lookup yields CDR1 MNHEY and CDR2 SMNVEV (reference sequence). This CDR3 has 12 amino acids. The CDR3 nucleotides read TGTGCCAGCACCACGGGCAATCAGCCCCAGCATTTT. It translates to CASTTGNQPQHF.

V usage is TRBV6-4 and J usage is TRBJ2-2; possible D gene TRBD1, 5 bases. Germline V gene sequence: CDR1 MRHNA, CDR2 SNTAGT. Trimming took off 5 bases at V and 5 bases at J, with 12 bases between the two ends. CDR3 length: 14 residues. For the CDR3, the DNA is TGTGCCAGCAGTCCCAGTGGGGCAACCGGGGAGCTGTTTTTT. Amino acid sequence: CASSPSGATGELFF.

The rearrangement links TRBV6-1 to TRBJ1-2; no definite D call. CDR1 and CDR2 from the germline V gene are MNHNS and SASEGT. V was shortened by 6 bases and J by 4 bases, with 12 bases between the two germline ends. This CDR3 comprises 13 residues. This chain's CDR3 is CASSDKPAYGYTF. CDR3 nucleotide sequence: TGTGCCAGCAGCGACAAACCCGCCTATGGCTACACCTTC.